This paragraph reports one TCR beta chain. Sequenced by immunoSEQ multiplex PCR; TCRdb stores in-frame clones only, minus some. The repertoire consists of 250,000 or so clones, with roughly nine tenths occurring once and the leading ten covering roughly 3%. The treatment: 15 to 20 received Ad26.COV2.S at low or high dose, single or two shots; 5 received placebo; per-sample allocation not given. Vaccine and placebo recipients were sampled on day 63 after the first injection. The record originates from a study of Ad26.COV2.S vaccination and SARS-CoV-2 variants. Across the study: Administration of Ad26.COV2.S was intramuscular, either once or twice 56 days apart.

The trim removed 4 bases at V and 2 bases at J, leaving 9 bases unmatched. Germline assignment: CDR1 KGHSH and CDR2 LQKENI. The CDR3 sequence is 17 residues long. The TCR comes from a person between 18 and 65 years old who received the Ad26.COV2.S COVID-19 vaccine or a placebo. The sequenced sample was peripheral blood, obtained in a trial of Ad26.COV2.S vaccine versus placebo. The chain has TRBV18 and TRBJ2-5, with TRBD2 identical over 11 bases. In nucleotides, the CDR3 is TGTGCCAGCTCACAAGGGACTAGCGGAGGGGGACAAGAGACCCAGTACTTC. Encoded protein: CASSQGTSGGGQETQYF.